Each of the 23 T cell receptor beta chains below was sequenced from the same sample in a study of cytomegalovirus exposure and HLA in healthy donors (dated by TCRdb to about 2017). Library preparation used the immunoSEQ multiplex PCR assay. A mixture of 60 forward primers for TCR Vbeta segments and 13 reverse primers for TCR Jbeta segments was used in the multiplex PCR. The table comes from immuneACCESS by way of TCRdb, which keeps in-frame sequences with V and J called. Part of the clones is missing from these tables; in studies checked, under half for an unresolved V gene and the rest for unknown reasons. Here the sample has around 220,000 clones; almost 80% occur a single time. 1.5% to 2% of the sample is in the top ten clones. Sequenced sample: PBMCs. The source of these receptors is a man aged 18 to 29 in good health and CMV-seronegative.

The chain is built from TRBV27 and TRBJ2-7, with 8 bases aligning to TRBD1. This CDR3 region has 15 residues. Germline V lookup: CDR1 MNHEY, CDR2 SMNVEV (reference sequence). With V trimmed by 6 bases and J by 3 bases, 10 bases remained unmatched. The CDR3 protein is CASRKEDRGVYEQYF. In DNA, the CDR3 is TGTGCCAGCAGGAAGGAAGACAGGGGAGTCTACGAGCAGTACTTC.

A few counts support this clone. This CDR3 reads CAWSELINEKLFF. The CDR3 region has the DNA TGTGCCTGGAGCGAACTGATTAATGAAAAACTGTTTTTT. This rearrangement joins TRBV30 to TRBJ1-4, with unresolved D. CDR3 length: 13 residues. Trimming shortened V by 3 bases and J by 4 bases, and 9 bases separated the two germline ends. Germline assignment: CDR1 GTSNPN and CDR2 SVGIG (reference sequence).

V usage is TRBV28 and J usage is TRBJ1-1, with 8 positions matching TRBD1. J was trimmed by 3 bases and V by 7 bases; bases with no gene match: 10. This CDR3 comprises 15 residues. Per germline, CDR1 MDHEN and CDR2 SYDVKM. CDR3 sequence: CASTKGQGWDTEAFF. CDR3 DNA: TGTGCCAGCACAAAAGGACAGGGCTGGGACACTGAAGCTTTCTTT.

This rearrangement joins TRBV7-2 to TRBJ2-5; 7 nucleotides agree with TRBD2. CDR3 length equals 15 residues. V shed 5 bases, J shed 5 bases, and the junction held 11 bases outside the gene matches. The germline V gene has CDR1 SGHTA and CDR2 FQGNSA. CDR3 DNA: TGTGCCAGCAGCGGGTTCGGGGGGACCGGGGAGACCCAGTACTTC. This translates into CASSGFGGTGETQYF.

The chain is built from TRBV11-3 and TRBJ2-3; D not certain. The CDR3 contains 15 residues. Germline CDR1 reads SGHNT; CDR2 reads YENEEA. Trimming removed 1 base at V and 2 bases at J, with 10 bases between. In DNA, the CDR3 is TGTGCCAGCAGCTTAGGTAGCCCCATCACAGATACGCAGTATTTT. Amino acids: CASSLGSPITDTQYF.

This clone has more than one count but fewer than ten. The gene calls are TRBV14 and TRBJ1-1; tentatively, D is TRBD1 (5 bases). CDR1 SGHDN and CDR2 FVKESK come from the germline V gene. Between the trimmed V and J ends, which lost 4 bases and 1 base, there was a span of 7 bases. This CDR3 region has 13 residues. The CDR3 sequence: CASSPRANTEAFF. Here the CDR3 DNA reads TGTGCCAGCAGCCCCAGGGCGAACACTGAAGCTTTCTTT.

The chain recombines TRBV2 with TRBJ1-3, with TRBD1 matching 9 bases. CDR3 length: 15 residues. Trimming removed 6 bases from V and 4 bases from J; junction bases left unmatched: 7. Germline V CDR1 and CDR2: SNHLY, FYNNEI. Written as DNA, the CDR3 is TGTGCCAGCAGCTGGGACAGGGCAGGAGGAAACACCATATATTTT. This gives the protein CASSWDRAGGNTIYF.

This clone has only one observation. The chain combines TRBV5-4 with TRBJ2-7; TRBD1 is a possible D gene (6 bases). This CDR3 is 15 amino acids long. The germline gives CDR1 SGHNT, CDR2 YYREEE (reference sequence). Trimming pared 4 bases from V and 4 bases from J, leaving 18 bases between. This CDR3 reads CASSVPGRTGYEQYF. As DNA, the CDR3 is TGTGCCAGCAGCGTCCCGGGAAGAACAGGGTACGAGCAGTACTTC.

The chain recombines TRBV30 with TRBJ2-7, with TRBD2 identical over 7 bases. Germline CDR1 is GTSNPN and CDR2 is SVGIG (reference sequence). This CDR3 contains 13 residues. J gave up 3 bases and V 2 bases, and 4 bases lay outside the gene matches. Here the CDR3 DNA reads TGTGCCTGGAGTTTCCCTAGCGGCTACGAGCAGTACTTC. As protein: CAWSFPSGYEQYF.

The V call is TRBV2, the J call TRBJ2-4, with TRBD2 matching over 8 bases. V dropped 7 bases and J dropped 1; count of bases not matched to a gene: 3. Germline loops: CDR1 SNHLY, CDR2 FYNNEI. The CDR3 is 14 amino acids. The CDR3 nucleotides are TGTGCCAGCAAGAGCGGGAGTGCCAAAAACATTCAGTACTTC. This translates into CASKSGSAKNIQYF. Full variable domain (rest looked up from reference TRBV2 and TRBJ2-4): EPEVTQTPSHQVTQMGQEVILRCVPISNHLYFYWYRQILGQKVEFLVSFYNNEISEKSEIFDDQFSVERPDGSNFTLKIRSTKLEDSAMYFCASKSGSAKNIQYFGAGTRLSVL.

This sequence joins TRBV9 and TRBJ1-5; D ambiguous. This CDR3 is 17 amino acids long. Trimming pared 4 bases from V and 0 bases from J, leaving 17 bases between. Germline assignment: CDR1 SGDLS and CDR2 YYNGEE. The CDR3 loop reads CASSPSVGPDSNQPQHF. The CDR3 DNA follows: TGTGCCAGCAGCCCCTCGGTTGGGCCCGATAGCAATCAGCCCCAGCATTTT.

The rearrangement joins TRBV7-2 to TRBJ2-6, with D tentatively TRBD1 (5 bases). The CDR3 spans 15 residues. V shed 1 base and J shed 4 bases, with 8 bases lying between them. Germline assignment: CDR1 SGHTA and CDR2 FQGNSA. The CDR3 bases are TGTGCCAGCAGCTTAGAGGGGCGAGGGGCCAACGTCCTGACTTTC. It codes for CASSLEGRGANVLTF.

The chain uses TRBV28 and TRBJ2-1; D is uncertain. Germline loops: CDR1 MDHEN, CDR2 SYDVKM. The germline V and J ends were trimmed by 8 bases and 5 bases, with 13 bases remaining between them. The CDR3 is made up of 13 amino acids. CDR3 sequence (DNA): TGTGCCAGCGGTGATCTTGAGAACAATGAGCAGTTCTTC. Its translation: CASGDLENNEQFF.

The rearrangement links TRBV27 to TRBJ2-1, with 12 positions matching TRBD2. The CDR3 covers 15 residues. Germline V gene data show CDR1 as MNHEY and CDR2 as SMNVEV (reference sequence). V gave up 6 bases and J gave up 4 bases; unmatched junction bases: 4. The CDR3 sequence is CASRELAGGYNEQFF. CDR3 DNA sequence: TGTGCCAGCAGGGAACTAGCGGGGGGATACAATGAGCAGTTCTTC.

The chain has TRBV11-2 and TRBJ2-1, with 7 positions matching TRBD1. Germline CDR1 is SGHAT and CDR2 is FQNNGV. The CDR3 spans 18 residues. V shed 2 bases and J 1 base; nucleotides not matched to a gene: 11. CDR3 in amino acids: CASSLKLQDRFSYNEQFF. For the CDR3, the DNA is TGTGCCAGCAGCTTAAAACTGCAGGACAGGTTTTCCTACAATGAGCAGTTCTTC.

CDR3 amino acids: CASSLSGSSTDTQYF. The CDR3 nucleotides read TGTGCCAGCAGCCTCAGCGGTTCTAGCACAGATACGCAGTATTTT. This chain uses TRBV7-2 with TRBJ2-3; tentatively, D is TRBD2 (5 bases). The germline V gene has CDR1 SGHTA and CDR2 FQGNSA. CDR3 length equals 15 residues. Trimming shortened V by 5 bases and J by 0 bases, and 12 bases separated the two germline ends.

The V and J genes are TRBV9 and TRBJ1-2; the D is unclear. The CDR3 consists of 14 residues. Per germline, CDR1 SGDLS and CDR2 YYNGEE. V lost 0 bases, J lost 2 bases, and 8 bases lay in between. CDR3 in DNA: TGTGCCAGCAGCGTAGGGGCAGACAACTATGGCTACACCTTC. Protein sequence: CASSVGADNYGYTF.

This clone was seen more than once but under ten times. The chain is built from TRBV27 and TRBJ1-6, with 8 bases fitting TRBD1. The CDR3 is 14 amino acids. The germline CDR1 and CDR2 sequences are MNHEY and SMNVEV (reference sequence). J gave up 7 bases and V 7 bases, and 6 bases lay outside the gene matches. The CDR3 reads CASTRRDRNSPLHF. CDR3 DNA sequence: TGTGCCAGCACTCGCCGGGACAGGAATTCACCCCTCCACTTT.

This chain joins TRBV5-6 and TRBJ1-2, with 9 bases lining up with TRBD1. J lost 8 bases, V lost 2 bases, and 10 bases had no gene match. Germline CDR1 and CDR2: SGHDT and YYEEEE. The CDR3 has 15 residues. In DNA form, the CDR3 reads TGTGCCAGCAGCTTACCCCGGGACAGGGTTCTAGGCTACACCTTC. Its translation is CASSLPRDRVLGYTF. The full variable domain, completed using reference TRBV5-6 and TRBJ1-2, is DAGVTQSPTHLIKTRGQQVTLRCSPKSGHDTVSWYQQALGQGPQFIFQYYEEEERQRGNFPDRFSGHQFPNYSSELNVNALLLGDSALYLCASSLPRDRVLGYTFGSGTRLTVV.

This clone was observed a handful of times. The germline gene is not matched at one end of the junction; a read error may be the cause. The chain combines TRBV7-9 with TRBJ1-2; the D gene is possibly TRBD1 (6 bases). Looked up from germline, CDR1 is SEHNR and CDR2 is FQNEAQ (reference sequence). This CDR3 is 15 amino acids long. DNA of the CDR3: TGTTCCAGCAGCTTACCCCAGAACAGGGTGTATGGCTACACCTTC. Its translation is CSSSLPQNRVYGYTF.

For this clone: An end of the junction differs from the germline gene, which may be a read error. The rearrangement links TRBV5-4 to TRBJ1-6, with D possibly matching TRBD1 (6 bases). CDR3 length equals 14 residues. Germline assignment: CDR1 SGHNT and CDR2 YYREEE (reference sequence). CDR3 in DNA: TGTGCCAGCAGCTTTACAGGGCCTAGTTCAGCCCTCCACTTT. This codes for CASSFTGPSSALHF.

The rearrangement uses TRBV10-2 and TRBJ1-4; 8 positions agree with TRBD1. After removal of 4 bases from V and 7 bases from J, the junction contained 5 bases not matched to a gene. This CDR3 has 14 residues. CDR1 is WSHSY, CDR2 SAAADI, per germline. CDR3 in amino acids: CASSGGRGPEKLFF. CDR3 bases: TGCGCCAGCAGTGGTGGCAGGGGGCCTGAAAAACTGTTTTTT.

The genes are TRBV4-1 and TRBJ1-5, with D hard to call. In germline, CDR1 is MGHRA, CDR2 YSYEKL. Trimming removed 0 bases at V and 3 bases at J, with 15 bases between. The CDR3 totals 17 residues. The CDR3 sequence: CASSQESPRHTNQPQHF. CDR3 bases: TGCGCCAGCAGCCAAGAGAGCCCCCGACACACCAATCAGCCCCAGCATTTT.